These T cell receptor beta chains were read from a single sample in a study of OX40 agonist ivuxolimab in advanced cancers. The method was immunoSEQ multiplex PCR; TCRdb's version includes in-frame clones alone and lacks a portion of them. Of 25,000 to 40,000 clones listed, around 84% are singletons. The specimen comprised CD4+ or CD8+ T cells sorted from blood, sampled in a trial of the OX40 agonist ivuxolimab. These receptors all come from an adult with an advanced solid tumor such as melanoma, head and neck, liver or kidney cancer. Both conserved end residues are part of each CDR3. The order of the fields is D gene, clone size, J gene, V gene, CDR3 protein, CDR3 DNA. A D gene is named only where the DNA matches it firmly. Size tells how often a clone was seen (once, few, many) or the class of an expanded clone, and some rows leave it out.

>TRBD1|-|TRBJ1-2|TRBV6-5
CASSYPDRGEYGYTF
TGTGCCAGCAGTTACCCGGACAGGGGAGAGTATGGCTACACCTTC
>TRBD2|-|TRBJ2-5|TRBV7-2
CASSTPSGGAGLKAQYF
TGTGCCAGCAGCACCCCCTCGGGGGGGGCCGGCCTTAAGGCCCAGTACTTC
>-|-|TRBJ1-5|TRBV28
CASSNRGNQPQHF
TGTGCCAGCAGCAATAGGGGCAATCAGCCCCAGCATTTT
>TRBD2|-|TRBJ2-3|TRBV19
CASRPAGEADTQYF
TGTGCCAGTCGTCCAGCGGGAGAGGCAGATACGCAGTATTTT
>-|-|TRBJ1-1|TRBV19
CASSIAAGLGAEAFF
TGTGCCAGTAGTATCGCGGCGGGTCTCGGGGCGGAAGCTTTCTTT
>TRBD2|-|TRBJ2-1|TRBV28
CASSLRAGLDNEQFF
TGTGCCAGCAGTTTAAGAGCGGGACTCGACAATGAGCAGTTCTTC
>TRBD1|once|TRBJ2-5|TRBV9
CASSKGYRGETQYF
TGTGCCAGCAGCAAGGGGTACAGGGGAGAGACCCAGTACTTC
>-|-|TRBJ2-5|TRBV19
CASRQDQETQYF
TGTGCCAGTAGACAGGATCAAGAGACCCAGTACTTC
>-|-|TRBJ2-7|TRBV9
CASSLTPRGPYEQYF
TGTGCCAGCAGCCTAACCCCCAGGGGCCCCTACGAGCAGTACTTC
>-|-|TRBJ1-5|TRBV7-2
CASSLRGGSSNQPQHF
TGTGCCAGCAGCTTAAGGGGGGGCAGTTCAAATCAGCCCCAGCATTTT
>TRBD1|-|TRBJ1-1|TRBV5-6
CASNFRGRLDTEAFF
TGTGCCAGCAATTTCAGGGGGCGCTTGGACACTGAAGCTTTCTTT
>TRBD2|-|TRBJ2-3|TRBV28
CASSPRGGAKDTQYF
TGTGCCAGCAGCCCACGGGGGGGGGCCAAAGATACGCAGTATTTT
>-|few|TRBJ1-2|TRBV5-1
CASFLGVGSYGYTF
TGCGCCAGCTTCCTGGGGGTCGGTTCCTATGGCTACACCTTC
>-|few|TRBJ2-7|TRBV6-1
CASRDTLPSYEQYF
TGTGCCAGCAGGGACACTTTGCCGTCGTACGAGCAGTACTTC
>TRBD2|-|TRBJ2-7|TRBV2
CASSGTSGFSEQYF
TGTGCCAGCAGTGGGACTAGCGGCTTCTCCGAGCAGTACTTC
>-|-|TRBJ2-1|TRBV27
CASFRGLDEQFF
TGTGCCAGCTTTCGCGGTTTGGATGAGCAGTTCTTC